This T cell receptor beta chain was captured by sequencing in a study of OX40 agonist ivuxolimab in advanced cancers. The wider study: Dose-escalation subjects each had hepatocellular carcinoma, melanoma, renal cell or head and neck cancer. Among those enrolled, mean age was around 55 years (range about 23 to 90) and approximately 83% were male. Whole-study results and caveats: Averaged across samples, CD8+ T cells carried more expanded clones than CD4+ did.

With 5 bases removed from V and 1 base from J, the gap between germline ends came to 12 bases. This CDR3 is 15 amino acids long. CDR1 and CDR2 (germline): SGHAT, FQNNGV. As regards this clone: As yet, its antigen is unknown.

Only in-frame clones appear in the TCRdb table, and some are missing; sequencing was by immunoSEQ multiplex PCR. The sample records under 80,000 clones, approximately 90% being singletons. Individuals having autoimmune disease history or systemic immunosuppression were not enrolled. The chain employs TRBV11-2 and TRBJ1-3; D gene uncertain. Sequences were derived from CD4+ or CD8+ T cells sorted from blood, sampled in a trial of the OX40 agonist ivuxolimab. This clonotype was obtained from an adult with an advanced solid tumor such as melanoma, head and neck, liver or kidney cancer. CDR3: CASSPLGVSGNTIYF. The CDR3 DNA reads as TGTGCCAGCAGCCCCCTCGGGGTATCTGGAAACACCATATATTTT.